This passage covers 10 T cell receptor beta chains from one sample sequenced in a study of T cells after yellow fever vaccination (dated 2019 in TCRdb). The sample's treatment or condition label is to be understood as: live attenuated yellow fever vaccine strain. Libraries were built with 5' RACE. The instrument was an Illumina HiSeq 2500. TCRdb ran its own pipeline on the public reads, namely fastp trimming at Q25 and MiXCR clone calling, and kept in-frame beta chains. Records with the same CDR3 protein are collapsed into one entry carrying the most frequent genes and DNA. The sample table contains 46,000 or so distinct CDR3 sequences; only one count was recorded for more than 6% of them. The ten largest clones capture about 10% of the sample. The specimen was PBMCs, either bulk or a sorted T-cell subset (CD4+, CD8+, memory, or dextramer-sorted; not recorded which), collected 45 days after the yellow fever booster vaccination. These TCRs come from a man younger than 45 who received the YFV17D yellow fever vaccine.

This clonotype was recorded at least ten times. V is TRBV20-1 and J is TRBJ2-2, with a weak D call TRBD2 (5 bases). The CDR3 has 16 residues. Germline values: CDR1 DFQATT, CDR2 SNEGSKA (reference sequence). Between the trimmed V and J ends, which lost 0 bases and 4 bases, there was a span of 15 bases. DNA of the CDR3: TGCAGTGCTAGAGAGGCAAGCGGCCGAGGCACCGGGGAGCTGTTTTTT. Its protein is CSAREASGRGTGELFF.

The chain carries TRBV3-1 and TRBJ1-1, with 7 bases identical to TRBD1. Germline loops: CDR1 LGHDT, CDR2 YNNKEL (reference sequence). The CDR3 sequence is 16 residues long. V dropped 0 bases and J dropped 7; count of bases not matched to a gene: 11. The CDR3 loop reads CASSQDGLTGFIEAFF. The CDR3 DNA reads TGTGCCAGCAGCCAAGACGGTCTGACAGGGTTCATTGAAGCTTTCTTT.

The sample holds many counts of this clonotype. This chain connects TRBV7-3 to TRBJ2-3, with 14 bases fitting TRBD2. Trimming at V came to 4 bases and at J to 8 bases, leaving 5 bases not matched to a gene. CDR1 SGHTA and CDR2 FQGTGA come from the germline V gene. The CDR3 has 15 residues. The CDR3 DNA is TGTGCCAGCAGCTCAGGACTAGCGGGAGGCGGTACGCAGTATTTT. Translated: CASSSGLAGGGTQYF.

This chain connects TRBV7-9 to TRBJ2-7, with 9 bases matching TRBD1. CDR1 and CDR2 from the germline V gene are SEHNR and FQNEAQ (reference sequence). With 5 bases clipped from V and 6 bases from J, the junction kept 8 bases outside the gene matches. The CDR3 totals 14 residues. CDR3 coding DNA: TGTGCCAGCAGCCCCGGGGACAGGGTGCGCGAGCAGTACTTC. Translation: CASSPGDRVREQYF.

This clonotype was counted ten times or more. V gene TRBV12-3 or TRBV12-4 combines with J gene TRBJ2-7; 11 positions agree with TRBD2. The CDR3 extends over 16 amino acids. Germline trimming cut 5 bases from V and 6 bases from J; bases unmatched to any gene: 12. The CDR3 DNA sequence: TGTGCCAGCAGTCGATCTGTAGCGGGAGGGCCCGTCGAGCAGTACTTC. It codes for CASSRSVAGGPVEQYF.

This clonotype was seen many times. The chain uses TRBV27 and TRBJ2-1; D gene uncertain. CDR3 size: 13 residues. V shed 0 bases and J shed 8 bases, with 8 bases lying between them. Germline CDR1 MNHEY, CDR2 SMNVEV (reference sequence). The CDR3 is CASSLSIVYEQFF. The CDR3 region has the DNA TGTGCCAGCAGTTTATCGATCGTTTATGAGCAGTTCTTC.

This clonotype was seen many times. The rearrangement uses TRBV6-5 and TRBJ2-6, with D possibly TRBD2 on 5 matching bases. Germline V gene sequence: CDR1 MNHEY, CDR2 SVGAGI. This CDR3 spans 17 amino acids. The germline V and J ends were trimmed by 2 bases and 2 bases, with 13 bases remaining between them. CDR3 coding DNA: TGTGCCAGCAGTTACCGGGATACTCACACTGGGGCCAACGTCCTGACTTTC. This sequence encodes CASSYRDTHTGANVLTF.

This clonotype came up many times. V is TRBV4-3 and J is TRBJ1-2; no firm D call. The CDR3 loop spans 15 amino acids. Trimming cost V 0 bases and J 5 bases, with 13 bases left between them. The germline V gene encodes CDR1 LGHNA and CDR2 YSLEER. The CDR3 protein is CASSQDLESIYGYTF. The DNA of the CDR3 is TGCGCCAGCAGCCAAGATCTTGAGAGCATTTATGGCTACACCTTC.

In this sample, this clonotype turned up many times. The gene calls are TRBV15 and TRBJ2-5, with D hard to call. In germline, CDR1 is LNHNV, CDR2 YYDKDF (reference sequence). V was pared by 8 bases and J by 2 bases, with 9 bases between. This CDR3 spans 12 amino acids. CDR3 in DNA: TGTGCCACCTCAGCGTATCAAGAGACCCAGTACTTC. Translation: CATSAYQETQYF.

This clonotype was seen many times. This sequence joins TRBV11-2 and TRBJ2-7; no clear D. CDR3 length equals 11 residues. V dropped 5 bases and J dropped 12 bases, with 14 bases sitting between them. Looked up from germline, CDR1 is SGHAT and CDR2 is FQNNGV. CDR3 sequence: CASSPGVGPYF. CDR3 in DNA: TGTGCCAGCAGCCCAGGCGTCGGTCCGTACTTC. Together with reference TRBV11-2 and TRBJ2-7, the CDR3 gives the full variable domain: EAGVAQSPRYKIIEKRQSVAFWCNPISGHATLYWYQQILGQGPKLLIQFQNNGVVDDSQLPKDRFSAERLKGVDSTLKIQPAKLEDSAVYLCASSPGVGPYFGPGTRLTVT.